The present TCR beta chain was sequenced within a study of T cells in tuberculosis. Regarding the study as a whole: The stringent gate may have excluded weak CD1B-GMM tetramer binders.

After thawing and overnight rest, PBMC were stained with GMM-loaded CD1B tetramer, viability dye and anti-CD3 for sorting. The CD1B tetramers carried C32 glucose monomycolate purified from Rhodococcus equi. The CDR3 runs to 15 residues. The V segment lost 2 bases and the J segment 6 bases; nucleotides outside the gene matches: 8. CDR1 and CDR2 (germline): SGHDT, YYEEEE. No alpha-beta pairing information exists for these sequences. TCRdb keeps only in-frame clones here, not all; method: immunoSEQ multiplex PCR. The table shows 54,000 or so clones, with roughly 79% occurring only once. This chain uses TRBV5-6 with TRBJ2-3; 8 bases match TRBD2. This receptor was obtained from an adult woman with latent tuberculosis. The sequencing input was CD1b-GMM tetramer-negative cells sorted from PBMCs. The CDR3 DNA reads TGTGCCAGCAGCTTCCTAGCGGGCGTATTGGATACGCAGTATTTT. As protein: CASSFLAGVLDTQYF.